The 5 T cell receptor beta chains below all came from one sample that was sequenced in a study of blood T cell repertoires in COVID-19. Clones were read by immunoSEQ multiplex PCR, and TCRdb kept only the in-frame ones, dropping some. The profile shows more than 95,000 clones, 70% to 90% of them singletons. The sample consisted of peripheral blood. The receptors were sampled from a human donor in a cohort sampled during active COVID-19.

The chain recombines TRBV7-9 with TRBJ1-1; TRBD1 might be the D (5 bases). This CDR3 contains 14 residues. Looked up from germline, CDR1 is SEHNR and CDR2 is FQNEAQ (reference sequence). V was clipped by 0 bases and J by 4 bases, with 9 bases between them. The CDR3 sequence: CASSLAYQGTEAFF. CDR3 nucleotide sequence: TGTGCCAGCAGCTTAGCATACCAGGGCACTGAAGCTTTCTTT. The variable domain in full, with the rest retrieved from reference TRBV7-9 and TRBJ1-1, is DTGVSQNPRHKITKRGQNVTFRCDPISEHNRLYWYRQTLGQGPEFLTYFQNEAQLEKSRLLSDRFSAERPKGSFSTLEIQRTEQGDSAMYLCASSLAYQGTEAFFGQGTRLTVV.

The J gene is TRBJ1-1, the V gene TRBV7-2; a possible D gene is TRBD1 (6 bases). Germline assignment: CDR1 SGHTA and CDR2 FQGNSA. CDR3 length equals 14 residues. V was cut by 5 bases and J by 1 base, with 11 bases left in between. Written as DNA, the CDR3 is TGTGCCAGCAGCCCACAGGGTAGGAACACTGAAGCTTTCTTT. It is translated as CASSPQGRNTEAFF.

The rearrangement links TRBV14 to TRBJ2-7; D is possibly TRBD1 (5 bases). CDR1 is SGHDN and CDR2 is FVKESK in the germline V gene. V lost 2 bases and J 3 bases, leaving 11 bases between the germline ends. CDR3 size: 14 residues. This CDR3 reads CASSQLGASYEQYF. As DNA, the CDR3 is TGTGCCAGCAGCCAACTAGGGGCGAGCTACGAGCAGTACTTC.

The chain combines TRBV11-3 with TRBJ2-3; 11 bases line up with TRBD2. CDR3 length equals 16 residues. V lost 4 bases to trimming and J lost 0 bases; unmatched junction nucleotides: 3. Per germline, CDR1 SGHNT and CDR2 YENEEA. The DNA for the CDR3 is TGTGCCAGCAGCTCGGGACTAGCGGCTAGCACAGATACGCAGTATTTT. Protein sequence: CASSSGLAASTDTQYF.

The chain uses TRBV30 and TRBJ2-2; D is undetermined. CDR1 and CDR2 (germline): GTSNPN, SVGIG (reference sequence). This CDR3 spans 13 amino acids. V dropped 1 base and J dropped 1 base, with 4 bases sitting between them. The CDR3 region has the DNA TGTGCCTGGAGTGCGGGGAACACCGGGGAGCTGTTTTTT. It encodes CAWSAGNTGELFF.